This TCR beta chain appears in the sequencing data of a study of shared clonotypes between healthy human individuals. Study in general: The plates for each donor numbered three CD4 naive, three CD4 memory, two CD8 naive and one CD8 memory.

Study outcomes and limitations: A generally larger estimated richness was seen in naive subsets than in memory subsets.

The authors split each subset's genomic DNA evenly across several immunoSEQ plates. Repertoires were generated with immunoSEQ multiplex PCR, while TCRdb's copy carries only in-frame clones and drops some. The sample has approximately 82,000 clones; about 61% are singletons. As for this clone: Antigen: not known.

The CDR3 runs 17 residues. V was trimmed by 5 bases and J by 0 bases, leaving 20 bases between them. CDR1 and CDR2 from the germline V gene are SEHNR and FQNEAQ (reference sequence). The sequencing input was memory CD8+ T cells sorted from blood. Subset of the sample: CD45RO+ cells pooled with CCR7-negative TemRA cells. The clonotype originates from a man aged 30-40 years in good health. The chain carries TRBV7-9 and TRBJ2-7, with D perhaps TRBD1 or TRBD2 (5 bases each). CDR3 nucleotides: TGTGCCAGCAGCGGTCTTCTCGGGACGGGGAGCTCCTACGAGCAGTACTTC. It specifies CASSGLLGTGSSYEQYF.